This entry features one TCR beta chain sequence. Germline lookup yields CDR1 SGHDT and CDR2 YYEEEE. The CDR3 has 14 amino acids. V lost 1 base to trimming and J lost 5 bases, with 12 bases between them. These data are taken from a study of blood T cell repertoires in COVID-19. The wider study: Samples representing acute and convalescent COVID-19 were sourced from the United States, Italy and Spain. Sample material is recorded as cDNA or gDNA derived from T cells, B-cell-depleted T cells, or PBMCs.

Recruits, aged roughly 18 to 100 years, lived in 25 or so US areas. Cohorts were assigned according to the clinical history that participants reported. Sequencing was performed with immunoSEQ multiplex PCR; in TCRdb, only in-frame clones are kept and a portion is missing. The sample has roughly 240,000 clones; 87% are singletons. The gene calls are TRBV5-6 and TRBJ2-5; D gene unclear. The receptor comes from a woman between 25 and 40 years old with acute COVID-19. Sequenced input: PBMCs or T cells enriched from blood (not recorded which). Here the CDR3 DNA reads TGTGCCAGCAGCTTGTCCGCTCCCCGGGAGACCCAGTACTTC. It specifies CASSLSAPRETQYF. The full variable domain, in which reference TRBV5-6 and TRBJ2-5 provide the parts outside the CDR3, is DAGVTQSPTHLIKTRGQQVTLRCSPKSGHDTVSWYQQALGQGPQFIFQYYEEEERQRGNFPDRFSGHQFPNYSSELNVNALLLGDSALYLCASSLSAPRETQYFGPGTRLLVL.